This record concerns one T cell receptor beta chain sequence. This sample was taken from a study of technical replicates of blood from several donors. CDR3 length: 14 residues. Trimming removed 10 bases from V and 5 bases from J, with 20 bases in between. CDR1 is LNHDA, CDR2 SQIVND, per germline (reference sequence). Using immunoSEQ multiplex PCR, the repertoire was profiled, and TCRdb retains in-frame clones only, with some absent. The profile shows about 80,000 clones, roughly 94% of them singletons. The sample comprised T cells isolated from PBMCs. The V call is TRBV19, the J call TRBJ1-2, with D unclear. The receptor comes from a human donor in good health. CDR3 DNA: TGTGCCACCCACAGCGGCCGCGTTATTTATGGCTACACCTTC. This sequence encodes CATHSGRVIYGYTF.